These T cell receptor beta chains were read from a single sample in a study of T cell repertoires in cytomegalovirus infection. TCRdb itself ran the reads through MiXCR, one entry per CDR3 protein. The sample holds about 830,000 distinct CDR3 sequences; 32% are singletons and the top ten take about an eighth. Antigens for these TCRs are unknown. The specimen comprised cultured CD8+ T cells from PBMCs, sampled from culture after CMV antigen stimulation. These TCRs come from a human donor in good health (CMV status not recorded). Some clones in this sample may be carry-over from other donors' samples. Each CDR3 is given without its conserved first and last residue.

j_call,v_call,cdr3_aa
TRBJ1-6,TRBV7-2,ASSLMEQNSYNSPLH
TRBJ1-5,TRBV6-1,ASSDSTEVFQH
TRBJ2-1,TRBV2,ASRRDRGTTYNEQF
TRBJ1-1,TRBV7-8,ASSLETGNTEAF
TRBJ1-1,TRBV20-1,SAQERTLGLTSEAF
TRBJ2-3,TRBV24-1,ATSDRGQEGTDTQY
TRBJ1-2,TRBV27,ASSPGLVHGYT
TRBJ1-4,TRBV9,ASSGRTDPNEKLF
TRBJ2-1,TRBV20-1,SALWRGTYNEQF
TRBJ2-5,TRBV5-1,ASSLAPAGDGETQY
TRBJ1-1,TRBV7-4,ASIPGGGVNTEAF
TRBJ1-1,TRBV29-1,SVEGRPDPPSRGAF
TRBJ1-5,TRBV6-6,ASSVRGVGNQPQH
TRBJ2-7,TRBV5-4,ASSLGTPGNEQY
TRBJ1-2,TRBV12-3/TRBV12-4,ASSFGSAFYGYT
TRBJ1-1,TRBV10-3,AISEPRDRGGFGTEAF
TRBJ2-7,TRBV2,ASTLNMAYEQY
TRBJ2-2,TRBV6-1,ASSELGGWDTGELF
TRBJ1-2,TRBV4-1,ANSQGQGGGYT
TRBJ1-6,TRBV4-1,ASSQETDYNSPLH
TRBJ2-3,TRBV6-1,ASSEPRWLAGDSTDTQY
TRBJ1-1,TRBV19,ASSIVTANTEAF
TRBJ2-1,TRBV7-9,ASSLEIPGLAGVADNEQF
TRBJ2-2,TRBV19,ASSAGTGTTGELF
TRBJ2-5,TRBV7-9,ASSGGLAKTQY
TRBJ1-4,TRBV7-9,ASSSLRGRGYPDNEKLF
TRBJ1-1,TRBV9,ASSPQGQRNTEAF
TRBJ1-2,TRBV2,ASIESSAPWGYGYT
TRBJ1-5,TRBV6-6,ASSYLLQGPNQPQH
TRBJ2-3,TRBV28,ASKPPSATDTQY
TRBJ2-1,TRBV6-6,ASGYGAETYNEQF